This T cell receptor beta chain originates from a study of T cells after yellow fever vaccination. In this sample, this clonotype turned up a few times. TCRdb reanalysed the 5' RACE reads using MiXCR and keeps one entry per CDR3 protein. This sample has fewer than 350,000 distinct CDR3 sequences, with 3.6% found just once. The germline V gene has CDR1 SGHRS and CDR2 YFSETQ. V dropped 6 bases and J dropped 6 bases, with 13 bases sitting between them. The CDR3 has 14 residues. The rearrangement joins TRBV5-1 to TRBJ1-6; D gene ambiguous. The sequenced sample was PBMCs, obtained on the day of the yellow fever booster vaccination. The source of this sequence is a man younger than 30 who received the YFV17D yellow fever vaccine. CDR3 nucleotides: TGCGCCAGCACCCCCGGGTCTTTTAATTCACCCCTCCACTTT. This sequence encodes CASTPGSFNSPLHF.